The present entry profiles one TCR beta chain with its context. In this sample, this clone turned up a few times. The specificity of this receptor is unknown. No base quality values were provided; no much bigger clone lies one nucleotide off. Collaborating institutions collected whole blood in K2EDTA tubes following their own protocols. For TCRbeta analysis, collaborators shipped samples as frozen whole blood, isolated PBMCs, or DNA extracted from either of those sample types. These data belong to a study of blood T cell repertoires in COVID-19 (dated by TCRdb to 2018 to 2021). Regarding the complete study: Samples from collaborators originated in the United States, Italy and Spain and spanned both the acute and convalescent phases of COVID-19. A freely available public database, intended as a resource for researchers studying the immune response to SARS-CoV-2, is where the repertoires were released. Samples came from the ongoing ImmuneRACE study (first 160 participants) plus 1,254 subjects from 6 global collaborators. Subjects who had been exposed to COVID-19, were actively infected with it, or had recovered from it provided the deeply sampled blood TCRbeta repertoires that made up the dataset. Sample metadata almost always included a de-identified subject ID, COVID-19 status, age in years and sex. The material from the prospective study consisted of cDNA or gDNA derived from T cells, B-cell-depleted T cells, or PBMCs. Where available, HLA class I and class II types were taken from metadata supplied by the sample provider and were not determined by assay-based typing. Results the study describes overall, beyond this receptor: How much clinical and demographic metadata was included differed by source and by participant, and the metadata was provided uncurated.

TCRbeta CDR3 regions were amplified from genomic DNA by means of the immunoSEQ Assay, a bias-controlled multiplex PCR. In the authors' own workflow: Within the assay, amplification of reference gene primers was used to estimate how many nucleated cells each sample contained. To quantify the absolute abundance of each unique TCRbeta CDR3 rearrangement, sequence reads were collapsed and filtered. For each sample, productive Simpson clonality was calculated as the square root of Simpson's diversity index across productive rearrangements. TCRdb stores this immuneACCESS table with in-frame sequences only. Part of the clones is absent; in the studies checked, under half of the shortfall reflects unresolved V genes, and no reason is known for the rest. The D gene and trimming were derived from the DNA, and the V and J assignments and clone size from that table. This sample has 150,000 or so clones in its table, and approximately 90% of those were observed once. The ten largest clones capture approximately 2.4% of the sample.

From the cysteine up to the phenylalanine, the CDR3 has a length of 17 residues. The sequence is cut down to CDR3 DNA, 51 bases in frame from base 1. Reading the germline V gene gives CDR1 KGHSH and CDR2 LQKENI. V is cut by 2 bases and J by 1 base, and the space between the germline ends is 17 bases. The sequenced material came from peripheral blood. This sequence originates from a man aged 18 to 30 with acute or convalescent COVID-19. Here the chain combines TRBV18 and TRBJ1-1; the best D guess is TRBD1, with 6 bases matching. The DNA sequence is TGTGCCAGCTCACCAGATGGCCAGGGGATAGGGAACACTGAAGCTTTCTTT. Its translation reads: CASSPDGQGIGNTEAFF.